The 32 T cell receptor beta chains in this list originate from one sample, sequenced in a study of blood T cell repertoires in COVID-19. Libraries were prepared by immunoSEQ multiplex PCR; TCRdb keeps only in-frame clonotypes and omits some of them. The sample lists a few hundred thousand clones; 88% were seen once. Sequencing was carried out using peripheral blood. The origin of the receptors is a woman aged 25-40 years with COVID-19, enrolled during active disease.

V gene TRBV30 combines with J gene TRBJ2-5; TRBD2 matches 11 bases. The CDR3 is 15 residues long. V lost 1 base and J lost 3; bases outside the gene matches: 4. CDR1 and CDR2 (germline): GTSNPN, SVGIG (reference sequence). CDR3 sequence reads: CAWSGHSGREETQYF. CDR3 bases: TGTGCCTGGAGTGGTCATAGCGGGAGGGAAGAGACCCAGTACTTC.

This chain uses TRBV3-1 (or the pseudogene TRBV3-2) with TRBJ2-6, with D possibly being TRBD2 (6 bases). V gave up 4 bases and J gave up 0 bases, with 7 bases separating them. The CDR3 consists of 15 residues. Germline CDR1 reads LGHDT; CDR2 reads YNNKEL (reference sequence). The CDR3 DNA is TGTGCCAGCAGCCGGGGGGTCTCTGGGGCCAACGTCCTGACTTTC. It specifies CASSRGVSGANVLTF.

The chain links TRBV9 to TRBJ2-3; 9 positions match TRBD2. V was pared by 4 bases and J by 2 bases, with 14 bases of the junction left unmatched. In germline, CDR1 is SGDLS, CDR2 YYNGEE. This CDR3 contains 18 residues. CDR3 loop: CASSLSDGTSYSTDTQYF. CDR3 DNA: TGTGCCAGCAGCCTTTCAGATGGGACTAGCTATTCCACAGATACGCAGTATTTT. Full variable domain (outside the CDR3, taken from reference TRBV9 and TRBJ2-3): DSGVTQTPKHLITATGQRVTLRCSPRSGDLSVYWYQQSLDQGLQFLIQYYNGEERAKGNILERFSAQQFPDLHSELNLSSLELGDSALYFCASSLSDGTSYSTDTQYFGPGTRLTVL.

This chain connects TRBV7-8 to TRBJ2-7; TRBD1 matches at 10 bases. V lost 4 bases and J lost 4; bases outside the gene matches: 7. CDR1 SGHVS and CDR2 FQNEAQ come from the germline V gene. The CDR3 sequence is 15 residues long. This chain's CDR3 is CASSSADRGTYEQYF. Written as DNA, the CDR3 is TGTGCCAGCAGCTCCGCGGACAGGGGGACGTACGAGCAGTACTTC.

The chain combines TRBV7-8 with TRBJ2-7; 9 bases are a match to TRBD1. The CDR3 spans 19 residues. The J segment lost 4 bases and the V segment lost 5 bases, leaving 21 bases of the junction unmatched. From germline, CDR1 is SGHVS and CDR2 FQNEAQ. CDR3 in DNA: TGTGCCAGCAGCACCAGACCCCCTGGGGACAGGGTTGAGGTGTACGAGCAGTACTTC. Its translation is CASSTRPPGDRVEVYEQYF.

The chain recombines TRBV29-1 with TRBJ2-2, with 8 bases identical to TRBD2. Germline CDR1 is SQVTM and CDR2 is ANQGSEA. The V gene end was trimmed by 1 base and the J gene end by 5 bases; junction bases not matched to a gene: 15. The CDR3 runs 18 residues. This CDR3 reads CSVEGISREGPRTGELFF. CDR3 DNA sequence: TGCAGCGTTGAAGGTATCTCCCGGGAGGGGCCTCGGACCGGGGAGCTGTTTTTT.

The genes are TRBV5-1 and TRBJ1-1; TRBD1 matches at 7 bases. The germline gives CDR1 SGHRS, CDR2 YFSETQ. CDR3 length: 15 amino acids. The ends lost 3 bases at V and 7 bases at J; junction bases unmatched: 12. This CDR3 is CASSWDGDSEIEAFF. CDR3 nucleotide sequence: TGCGCCAGCAGCTGGGACGGGGACAGTGAGATTGAAGCTTTCTTT.

J is TRBJ2-7 and V is TRBV21-1; the table gives TRBD2 as D, unverified against the DNA. TRBV21-1 is flagged as a pseudogene. The CDR3 spans 13 residues. In DNA, the CDR3 is TGTGCCAGCGCGGGGCTAAATCATGACGAGCAGTACGTC. Translated, it gives CASAGLNHDEQYV.

The chain combines TRBV5-4 with TRBJ2-5; 7 bases line up with TRBD1. Unmatched junction bases numbered 1, after V lost 2 bases and J lost 3 bases. This CDR3 is built from 13 residues. Germline-derived CDR1 and CDR2 are SGHNT and YYREEE (reference sequence). The CDR3 loop is CASSFGQEETQYF. The DNA for the CDR3 is TGTGCCAGCAGCTTTGGACAGGAAGAGACCCAGTACTTC.

This sequence joins TRBV6-5 and TRBJ2-1; TRBD2 agrees at 7 bases. V lost 9 bases, J lost 0 bases, and 5 bases stayed unmatched. There are 14 residues in the CDR3. From germline, CDR1 is MNHEY and CDR2 SVGAGI. The CDR3 loop reads CASCSGSSYNEQFF. CDR3 nucleotides: TGTGCCAGTTGTAGCGGGTCCTCCTACAATGAGCAGTTCTTC.

The CDR3 loop reads CASSLVAGAYEQYF. In DNA form, the CDR3 reads TGCGCCAGCAGCTTGGTGGCAGGGGCCTACGAGCAGTACTTC. The V call is TRBV5-1, the J call TRBJ2-7; D is possibly TRBD1 (6 bases). The CDR3 has 14 residues. Germline lookup yields CDR1 SGHRS and CDR2 YFSETQ. The V and J ends lost 0 bases and 2 bases respectively, with 9 bases between them.

The rearrangement uses TRBV9 and TRBJ1-6; 9 nucleotides agree with TRBD1. Unmatched junction bases numbered 4, after V lost 2 bases and J lost 10 bases. This CDR3 has 14 residues. Germline lookup yields CDR1 SGDLS and CDR2 YYNGEE. This CDR3 is CASSVDRGESPLHF. CDR3 in DNA: TGTGCCAGCAGCGTGGACAGGGGTGAATCACCCCTCCACTTT.

This chain uses TRBV27 with TRBJ1-6, with D perhaps TRBD1 (5 bases). This CDR3 spans 16 amino acids. Germline V gene lookup returns CDR1 MNHEY and CDR2 SMNVEV (reference sequence). V lost 2 bases and J lost 6, with 14 bases in between. In DNA, the CDR3 is TGTGCCAGCAGTTTAAGCTTGGGGGGTCGTAATTCACCCCTCCACTTT. It yields the protein CASSLSLGGRNSPLHF.

The CDR3 DNA is TGTGCCAGCAGCTTAGGACTGGGGGCAGGGTCACCCCTCCACTTT. This gives the protein CASSLGLGAGSPLHF. This chain joins TRBV7-9 and TRBJ1-6; TRBD1 might be the D (6 bases). This CDR3 spans 15 amino acids. Germline V lookup: CDR1 SEHNR, CDR2 FQNEAQ (reference sequence). V lost 1 base to trimming and J lost 10 bases, with 14 bases between them.

The chain recombines TRBV7-2 with TRBJ2-1, with D tentatively TRBD1 (5 bases). The V gene's germline CDR1 is SGHTA and CDR2 FQGNSA. Between the trimmed V and J ends, which lost 5 bases and 9 bases, there was a span of 20 bases. CDR3 length: 15 residues. The CDR3 DNA follows: TGTGCCAGCAGCCAAAGGGGTTTTGGGCTCGGTGAGCAGTTCTTC. This codes for CASSQRGFGLGEQFF. Supplemented by reference TRBV7-2 and TRBJ2-1, the full variable domain reads GAGVSQSPSNKVTEKGKDVELRCDPISGHTALYWYRQSLGQGLEFLIYFQGNSAPDKSGLPSDRFSAERTGGSVSTLTIQRTQQEDSAVYLCASSQRGFGLGEQFFGPGTRLTVL.

The V gene is TRBV9, the J gene TRBJ2-6; D is undetermined. Trimming shortened V by 0 bases and J by 0 bases, and 10 bases separated the two germline ends. There are 17 residues in the CDR3. The V gene's germline CDR1 is SGDLS and CDR2 YYNGEE. CDR3 coding DNA: TGTGCCAGCAGCGTAGCCCGAGAACCCTCTGGGGCCAACGTCCTGACTTTC. It yields the protein CASSVAREPSGANVLTF. Full variable domain (outside the CDR3, taken from reference TRBV9 and TRBJ2-6): DSGVTQTPKHLITATGQRVTLRCSPRSGDLSVYWYQQSLDQGLQFLIQYYNGEERAKGNILERFSAQQFPDLHSELNLSSLELGDSALYFCASSVAREPSGANVLTFGAGSRLTVL.

The gene calls are TRBV21-1 and TRBJ1-2; the table assigns TRBD1, which was not confirmed against the DNA. TRBV21-1 is classified as a pseudogene. The CDR3 covers 14 residues. This CDR3 is CASKVEGADYGYTF. For the CDR3, the DNA is TGTGCCAGCAAAGTTGAGGGGGCTGACTATGGCTACACCTTC.

The CDR3 DNA follows: TGTGCCAGCAGTTACCTGGTTACAGGGTCGACAGATACGCAGTATTTT. This codes for CASSYLVTGSTDTQYF. This chain uses TRBV6-5 with TRBJ2-3, with D possibly TRBD1 on 6 matching bases. The CDR3 covers 16 residues. CDR1 MNHEY and CDR2 SVGAGI come from the germline V gene. Trimming pared 2 bases from V and 3 bases from J, leaving 15 bases between.

The V and J genes are TRBV9 and TRBJ1-1, with D perhaps matching TRBD1 (6 bases). CDR1 is SGDLS and CDR2 is YYNGEE in the germline V gene. The CDR3 consists of 16 residues. Trimming stripped 0 bases from V and 1 base from J, with 13 bases between. The CDR3 reads CASSVGGGRGNTEAFF. The CDR3 bases are TGTGCCAGCAGCGTAGGTGGGGGCCGAGGGAACACTGAAGCTTTCTTT.

The genes are TRBV7-2 and TRBJ2-7; TRBD2 is a possible D gene (7 bases). The V gene lost 4 bases and the J gene lost 3 bases, with 10 bases spanning the gap. The CDR3 length is 13 residues. Germline V gene lookup returns CDR1 SGHTA and CDR2 FQGNSA. CDR3 coding DNA: TGTGCCAGCAGCTCGGGGGGCGGCTACGAGCAGTACGTC. Translated, it gives CASSSGGGYEQYV.

V is TRBV19 and J is TRBJ1-3; D unresolved. V dropped 2 bases and J dropped 2 bases, with 4 bases sitting between them. The CDR3 sequence is 13 residues long. In germline, CDR1 is LNHDA, CDR2 SQIVND (reference sequence). The CDR3 sequence is CASSITAGNTIYF. Here the CDR3 DNA reads TGTGCCAGTAGTATAACAGCTGGAAACACCATATATTTT.

J is TRBJ1-6 and V is TRBV6-6; 9 bases map to TRBD1. With 3 bases clipped from V and 9 bases from J, the junction kept 6 bases outside the gene matches. The length of the CDR3 is 15 residues. CDR1 and CDR2 (germline): MNHNY, SVGAGI (reference sequence). CDR3 sequence reads: CASSYSGTGTSPLHF. The CDR3 DNA follows: TGTGCCAGCAGTTATTCCGGGACAGGGACTTCACCCCTCCACTTT.

V gene TRBV2 combines with J gene TRBJ2-5; 12 positions match TRBD2. Germline CDR1 SNHLY, CDR2 FYNNEI. J was trimmed by 4 bases and V by 4 bases; bases with no gene match: 4. The CDR3 totals 15 residues. The CDR3 DNA reads as TGTGCCAGCAGTGCGTCTAGCGGGGGGGCAGAGACCCAGTACTTC. It specifies CASSASSGGAETQYF.

This chain connects TRBV29-1 to TRBJ2-1, with D tentatively TRBD1 (6 bases). The germline V and J ends were trimmed by 2 bases and 4 bases, with 12 bases remaining between them. There are 14 residues in the CDR3. The germline V gene encodes CDR1 SQVTM and CDR2 ANQGSEA. This CDR3 is CSVERRQVYNEQFF. The CDR3 region has the DNA TGCAGCGTTGAACGGAGACAGGTATACAATGAGCAGTTCTTC.

This clone has just one count. The rearrangement links TRBV3-1 (or the pseudogene TRBV3-2) to TRBJ2-7, with a tentative D call TRBD1 (5 bases). Between the trimmed V and J ends, which lost 2 bases and 0 bases, there was a span of 8 bases. In germline, CDR1 is LGHDT, CDR2 YNNKEL (reference sequence). The CDR3 is 14 residues long. The DNA for the CDR3 is TGTGCCAGCAGCCAAAGAGACAGCTCCTACGAGCAGTACGTC. This codes for CASSQRDSSYEQYV.

The chain carries TRBV29-1 and TRBJ2-3, with 9 bases identical to TRBD2. This CDR3 has 14 amino acids. V lost 4 bases to trimming and J lost 0 bases; unmatched junction nucleotides: 2. Germline V gives CDR1 SQVTM, CDR2 ANQGSEA. Written as DNA, the CDR3 is TGCAGCGTTGTCACTAGCGGGAGCACAGATACGCAGTATTTT. This codes for CSVVTSGSTDTQYF.

This sequence joins TRBV10-3 and TRBJ2-3; no clear D gene. Germline CDR1 reads ENHRY; CDR2 reads SYGVKD. V was cut by 0 bases and J by 2 bases, with 12 bases left in between. The CDR3 is made up of 16 amino acids. CDR3 DNA: TGTGCCATCAGTGAGTCTACGCGAAGCCTCACAGATACGCAGTATTTT. Protein: CAISESTRSLTDTQYF.

This chain connects TRBV19 to TRBJ2-3; D may be TRBD2 (6 bases). The CDR3 spans 15 residues. Germline V gives CDR1 LNHDA, CDR2 SQIVND (reference sequence). Trimming took off 5 bases at V and 2 bases at J, with 14 bases between the two ends. The CDR3 nucleotides are TGTGCCAGTAGTGCATTTAGCGGTGCCACAGATACGCAGTATTTT. This translates into CASSAFSGATDTQYF.

The chain has TRBV7-9 and TRBJ2-3, with 8 positions matching TRBD1. Losses at the gene ends were 5 bases for V and 4 bases for J; bases not matched to a gene: 11. This CDR3 is built from 16 residues. CDR1 is SEHNR, CDR2 FQNEAQ, per germline (reference sequence). The CDR3 sequence is CASSAATGAGADTQYF. As DNA, the CDR3 is TGTGCCAGCAGCGCCGCGACAGGGGCCGGGGCAGATACGCAGTATTTT.

This clone was counted a single time. The chain joins TRBV28 to TRBJ2-1; D gene uncertain. Germline V gene lookup returns CDR1 MDHEN and CDR2 SYDVKM. The CDR3 runs to 12 residues. Trimming pared 3 bases from V and 5 bases from J, leaving 5 bases between. CDR3 bases: TGTGCCAGCAGTTTCCTTGACAATGAGCAGTTCTTC. Translating gives CASSFLDNEQFF. The full variable domain, in which reference TRBV28 and TRBJ2-1 provide the parts outside the CDR3, is DVKVTQSSRYLVKRTGEKVFLECVQDMDHENMFWYRQDPGLGLRLIYFSYDVKMKEKGDIPEGYSVSREKKERFSLILESASTNQTSMYLCASSFLDNEQFFGPGTRLTVL.

The CDR3 sequence is CASSPLAGTSTDTQYF. Written as DNA, the CDR3 is TGTGCCAGCAGCCCCTTAGCGGGGACAAGCACAGATACGCAGTATTTT. The rearrangement joins TRBV11-3 to TRBJ2-3; 8 positions agree with TRBD2. The ends lost 5 bases at V and 0 bases at J; junction bases unmatched: 7. The V gene's germline CDR1 is SGHNT and CDR2 YENEEA. The CDR3 runs 16 residues. The full variable domain, with the rest looked up from reference TRBV11-3 and TRBJ2-3, is EAGVVQSPRYKIIEKKQPVAFWCNPISGHNTLYWYLQNLGQGPELLIRYENEEAVDDSQLPKDRFSAERLKGVDSTLKIQPAELGDSAVYLCASSPLAGTSTDTQYFGPGTRLTVL.

For this clone: The sample has other DNA sequences that encode this CDR3 too. V gene TRBV6-6 combines with J gene TRBJ2-3; no clear D gene. CDR3 length: 11 amino acids. CDR1 is MNHNY and CDR2 is SVGAGI in the germline V gene (reference sequence). The V and J ends lost 6 bases and 3 bases respectively, with 4 bases between them. Here the CDR3 DNA reads TGTGCCAGCAGCCTTACAGATACGCAGTATTTT. It codes for CASSLTDTQYF.